Each of the 21 T cell receptor beta chains below was sequenced from the same sample in a study of cytomegalovirus exposure and HLA in healthy donors. The data were produced by immunoSEQ multiplex PCR, yet TCRdb's version contains in-frame clones alone and is incomplete. The table shows about 65,000 clones, with 90% to 95% occurring only once. What was sequenced was PBMCs. The receptors derive from a man between 18 and 29 years old in good health and CMV-seropositive.

DNA of the CDR3: TGTGCCAGCAGCTTGGGACAGAACTATGGCTACACCTTC. It yields the protein CASSLGQNYGYTF. V and J are TRBV7-9 and TRBJ1-2; TRBD1 agrees at 7 bases. CDR1 is SEHNR and CDR2 is FQNEAQ in the germline V gene (reference sequence). The V gene end was trimmed by 3 bases and the J gene end by 2 bases; junction bases not matched to a gene: 0. The CDR3 contains 13 residues. Full variable domain (missing parts from reference TRBV7-9 and TRBJ1-2): DTGVSQNPRHKITKRGQNVTFRCDPISEHNRLYWYRQTLGQGPEFLTYFQNEAQLEKSRLLSDRFSAERPKGSFSTLEIQRTEQGDSAMYLCASSLGQNYGYTFGSGTRLTVV.

This chain connects TRBV19 to TRBJ1-2; 8 bases are shared with TRBD1. The germline CDR1 and CDR2 sequences are LNHDA and SQIVND (reference sequence). CDR3 length: 13 amino acids. The junction had 10 bases not matched to a gene; V was cut back by 11 bases and J by 5 bases. The CDR3 region is CAAKGQATYGYTF. The CDR3 DNA reads TGTGCCGCAAAGGGACAGGCTACATATGGCTACACCTTC.

This chain uses TRBV27 with TRBJ2-1; 8 bases map to TRBD2. V dropped 5 bases and J dropped 0; count of bases not matched to a gene: 6. The length of the CDR3 is 16 residues. CDR1 and CDR2 from the germline V gene are MNHEY and SMNVEV (reference sequence). CDR3 loop: CASSPLAGGSYNEQFF. The DNA for the CDR3 is TGTGCCAGCAGTCCACTTGCGGGGGGCTCCTACAATGAGCAGTTCTTC.

The gene calls are TRBV9 and TRBJ2-7, with 9 nucleotides matching TRBD1. With V trimmed by 4 bases and J by 4 bases, 6 bases remained unmatched. The CDR3 loop spans 14 amino acids. Looked up from germline, CDR1 is SGDLS and CDR2 is YYNGEE. The chain's CDR3 is CASSRATGGYEQYF. The CDR3, as DNA: TGTGCCAGCAGCAGGGCGACAGGGGGATACGAGCAGTACTTC. Supplemented by reference TRBV9 and TRBJ2-7, the full variable domain reads DSGVTQTPKHLITATGQRVTLRCSPRSGDLSVYWYQQSLDQGLQFLIQYYNGEERAKGNILERFSAQQFPDLHSELNLSSLELGDSALYFCASSRATGGYEQYFGPGTRLTVT.

This chain uses TRBV30 with TRBJ2-7; 10 bases agree with TRBD1. The CDR3 extends over 13 amino acids. The germline CDR1 and CDR2 sequences are GTSNPN and SVGIG (reference sequence). The V and J ends lost 6 bases and 6 bases, in that order; junction bases with no gene match: 8. The DNA for the CDR3 is TGTGCCTGCACCCGGGACAGGGGTGCCGAGCAGTACTTC. Residues: CACTRDRGAEQYF.

The gene calls are TRBV28 and TRBJ1-3; D is ambiguous. The CDR3 length is 17 residues. Trimming shortened V by 6 bases and J by 1 base, and 19 bases separated the two germline ends. Germline CDR1 is MDHEN and CDR2 is SYDVKM. The CDR3 coding sequence is TGTGCCAGCAGAGTCGGGATATACCCTCTTTCTGGAAACACCATATATTTT. Its protein is CASRVGIYPLSGNTIYF.

The V call is TRBV7-9, the J call TRBJ1-2; TRBD1 agrees at 11 bases. From germline, CDR1 is SEHNR and CDR2 FQNEAQ (reference sequence). The trim removed 3 bases at V and 3 bases at J, leaving 9 bases unmatched. This CDR3 is 17 amino acids long. This CDR3 reads CASSFDLGQGDYYGYTF. The CDR3 nucleotides read TGTGCCAGCAGCTTTGATCTGGGACAGGGGGACTACTATGGCTACACCTTC.

The chain is built from TRBV4-1 and TRBJ2-4, with 8 bases lining up with TRBD2. The germline V gene encodes CDR1 MGHRA and CDR2 YSYEKL. CDR3 length: 15 amino acids. Trimming took 1 base from V and 4 from J; bases not matched to a gene: 3. The CDR3: CASSQVVAGKNIQYF. The DNA for the CDR3 is TGCGCCAGCAGCCAAGTAGTAGCGGGGAAAAACATTCAGTACTTC.

The V gene is TRBV7-9, the J gene TRBJ2-7; TRBD1 is a possible D gene (6 bases). Germline CDR1 is SEHNR and CDR2 is FQNEAQ (reference sequence). The CDR3 runs to 13 residues. The ends were cut back, 5 bases at V and 6 bases at J, with 14 bases in the middle. The CDR3 DNA follows: TGTGCCAGCAGCCCGAAGGACAGCTCCGAGCAGTACTTC. Translation gives CASSPKDSSEQYF.

This chain connects TRBV2 to TRBJ1-6; D is unresolved. V shed 5 bases and J shed 5 bases, with 16 bases lying between them. The CDR3 runs to 16 residues. From germline, CDR1 is SNHLY and CDR2 FYNNEI. This CDR3 is CASSSGLLKNNSPLHF. In DNA, the CDR3 is TGTGCCAGCAGTTCGGGTCTTCTGAAAAATAATTCACCCCTCCACTTT.

This clone was recorded only once. V usage is TRBV4-3 and J usage is TRBJ1-1; 8 nucleotides line up with TRBD1. V lost 1 base, J lost 5 bases, and 9 bases stayed unmatched. From germline, CDR1 is LGHNA and CDR2 YSLEER. The CDR3 covers 16 residues. CDR3 sequence: CASSQVIGQGDTEAFF. CDR3 nucleotides: TGCGCCAGCAGCCAAGTTATCGGACAGGGTGATACTGAAGCTTTCTTT.

This sequence joins TRBV5-6 and TRBJ1-3; no clear D gene. The CDR3 loop spans 16 amino acids. Germline CDR1 reads SGHDT; CDR2 reads YYEEEE. V gave up 4 bases and J gave up 0 bases, with 14 bases separating them. DNA of the CDR3: TGTGCCAGCAGCCCTCCCCGCGCGGGCTCTGGAAACACCATATATTTT. It codes for CASSPPRAGSGNTIYF.

This chain connects TRBV6-1 to TRBJ2-7; weak D call: TRBD1 (5 bases). CDR1 MNHNS and CDR2 SASEGT come from the germline V gene. V lost 4 bases and J lost 1, with 14 bases in between. This CDR3 spans 15 amino acids. The CDR3 loop is CASSATQGLSYEQYF. CDR3 nucleotide sequence: TGTGCCAGCAGTGCGACTCAGGGTCTATCCTACGAGCAGTACTTC.

Only a few counts were recorded for this clone. CDR3 loop: CASSLGGGGNQPQHF. The DNA for the CDR3 is TGTGCCAGCAGTTTAGGAGGAGGAGGCAATCAGCCCCAGCATTTT. The J gene is TRBJ1-5, the V gene TRBV28; D is uncertain. This CDR3 spans 15 amino acids. The germline V gene has CDR1 MDHEN and CDR2 SYDVKM. The ends were cut back, 2 bases at V and 2 bases at J, with 10 bases in the middle.

The CDR3 is CASSLDYNYGYTF. The DNA of the CDR3 is TGTGCCAGCAGTCTGGACTACAACTATGGCTACACCTTC. This chain joins TRBV28 and TRBJ1-2; D ambiguous. V dropped 5 bases and J dropped 2 bases, with 9 bases sitting between them. CDR1 MDHEN and CDR2 SYDVKM come from the germline V gene. The CDR3 length is 13 residues.

The V call is TRBV6-5, the J call TRBJ1-2; the D gene is possibly TRBD1 (5 bases). The CDR3 totals 13 residues. The V gene's germline CDR1 is MNHEY and CDR2 SVGAGI. Deletions cut 6 bases from V and 4 bases from J, with 12 bases between. This CDR3 reads CASRVTGLYGYTF. Written as DNA, the CDR3 is TGTGCCAGCAGGGTCACAGGTCTCTATGGCTACACCTTC.

This chain joins TRBV4-1 and TRBJ2-7, with D possibly TRBD1 on 5 matching bases. The CDR3 extends over 16 amino acids. Looked up from germline, CDR1 is MGHRA and CDR2 is YSYEKL. With 0 bases removed from V and 2 bases from J, the gap between germline ends came to 14 bases. As DNA, the CDR3 is TGCGCCAGCAGCCAAGATCCTGGGGCAGCCCCCTACGAGCAGTACTTC. This translates into CASSQDPGAAPYEQYF.

The gene calls are TRBV4-1 and TRBJ2-4; 10 bases agree with TRBD1. CDR1 is MGHRA, CDR2 YSYEKL, per germline. Unmatched junction bases numbered 3, after V lost 4 bases and J lost 3 bases. This CDR3 is built from 15 residues. CDR3 sequence: CASSLGQGGKNIQYF. CDR3 DNA sequence: TGCGCCAGCAGCCTAGGACAGGGGGGCAAAAACATTCAGTACTTC.

V is TRBV6-1 and J is TRBJ1-1; TRBD1 agrees at 8 bases. Germline trimming cut 6 bases from V and 5 bases from J; bases unmatched to any gene: 8. The CDR3 loop spans 14 amino acids. The germline gives CDR1 MNHNS, CDR2 SASEGT. CDR3 sequence reads: CASSRSTGGTEAFF. The CDR3, as DNA: TGTGCCAGCAGCCGATCTACAGGGGGGACTGAAGCTTTCTTT.

The chain combines TRBV29-1 with TRBJ2-5; 15 bases map to TRBD2. V lost 4 bases, J lost 2 bases, and 8 bases stayed unmatched. Germline loops: CDR1 SQVTM, CDR2 ANQGSEA. This CDR3 spans 17 amino acids. The CDR3 DNA follows: TGCAGCGTTGGGACTAGCGGGAGGGCCCTCGTACAAGAGACCCAGTACTTC. Its translation is CSVGTSGRALVQETQYF.

The chain combines TRBV4-2 with TRBJ2-6; D gene uncertain. The CDR3 extends over 18 amino acids. The V end was cut by 1 base, the J end by 0 bases, with 13 bases between. Germline CDR1 is LGHNA and CDR2 is YNFKEQ. CDR3 loop: CASSQVQALNSGANVLTF. CDR3 nucleotide sequence: TGTGCCAGCAGCCAAGTTCAGGCTTTAAACTCTGGGGCCAACGTCCTGACTTTC.